This TCR beta chain comes out of a study of blood T cell repertoires in COVID-19. Study-wide background: Acute and convalescent COVID-19 samples came from the United States, Italy and Spain. The cDNA or gDNA used as material had been derived from T cells, B-cell-depleted T cells, or PBMCs.

Original analysis: Counts of nucleated cells, estimated from reference gene primer amplification, were obtained. Data came from immunoSEQ multiplex PCR; TCRdb stores just in-frame clones and leaves some out. Clonal size and the V and J genes are those of that table, whereas D and trimming came from the DNA. The data show some 340,000 clones, roughly 85% seen once. V trimming: 6 bases; J trimming: 3 bases; junction bases outside the gene matches: 8. From germline, CDR1 is LNHDA and CDR2 SQIVND (reference sequence). The CDR3 extends over 15 amino acids. Material: peripheral blood. The J gene is TRBJ1-5, the V gene TRBV19; 7 bases are a match to TRBD1. This TCR came from a woman younger than 35 with acute or convalescent COVID-19. The CDR3 DNA reads TGTGCCAGTAGCTTCACGACAGGGTCCAATCAGCCCCAGCATTTT. Its protein is CASSFTTGSNQPQHF.